This TCR beta chain is drawn from a study of long-term antiretroviral therapy in people with HIV. Turning to the study itself: The earliest samples came from an era when ART typically awaited falling CD4 counts. Study results and caveats: Comparison with controls showed narrower CDR3 length ranges in HIV repertoires. Post-ART, diversity grew, though it stayed under transplant donor control levels.

A word on this clone: Antigen specificity is unknown. Other DNA sequences in the same sample also yield this CDR3.

Germline V lookup: CDR1 LNHNV, CDR2 YYDKDF (reference sequence). This CDR3 has 14 amino acids. The V gene lost 1 base and the J gene lost 4 bases, with 8 bases spanning the gap. Survey-level resolution applied to immunoSEQ assay v3.0. Sequencing targeted roughly 35,000-55,000 T-cell genomes per sample. Only in-frame clones appear in the TCRdb table, and some are missing; sequencing was by immunoSEQ multiplex PCR. Here the sample spans around 30,000 clones, 70% to 90% being singletons. The J gene is TRBJ1-5, the V gene TRBV15; no definite D call. The source is a man between 35 and 55 years old with HIV. Specimen: unsorted PBMCs, collected 3 years after starting antiretroviral therapy. CDR3 DNA: TGTGCCACCAGCAGAGTAACATCGAATCAGCCCCAGCATTTT. This translates into CATSRVTSNQPQHF.